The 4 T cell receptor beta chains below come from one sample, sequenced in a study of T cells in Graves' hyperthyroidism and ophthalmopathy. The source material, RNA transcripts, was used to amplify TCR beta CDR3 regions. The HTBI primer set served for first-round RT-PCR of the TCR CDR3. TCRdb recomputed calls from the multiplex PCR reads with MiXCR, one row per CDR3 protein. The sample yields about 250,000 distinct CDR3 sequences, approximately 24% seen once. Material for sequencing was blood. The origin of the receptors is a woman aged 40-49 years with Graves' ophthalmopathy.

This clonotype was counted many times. DNA of the CDR3: TGTGCCAGCAGCGCAGCGGGACCGCTAGTCTACGAGCAGTACTTC. It codes for CASSAAGPLVYEQYF. The chain recombines TRBV7-8 with TRBJ2-7, with 7 bases fitting TRBD2. The germline V gene has CDR1 SGHVS and CDR2 FQNEAQ. V shed 5 bases and J 3 bases; nucleotides not matched to a gene: 10. The CDR3 covers 15 residues.

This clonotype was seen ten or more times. The CDR3 sequence is CASSSGLALLAKNIQYF. Here the CDR3 DNA reads TGTGCCAGCAGTTCCGGACTAGCGCTTCTAGCCAAAAACATTCAGTACTTC. This chain joins TRBV28 and TRBJ2-4; the match to TRBD2 covers 9 bases. This CDR3 has 17 amino acids. The germline V gene encodes CDR1 MDHEN and CDR2 SYDVKM. The V and J ends lost 4 bases and 0 bases, in that order; junction bases with no gene match: 7.

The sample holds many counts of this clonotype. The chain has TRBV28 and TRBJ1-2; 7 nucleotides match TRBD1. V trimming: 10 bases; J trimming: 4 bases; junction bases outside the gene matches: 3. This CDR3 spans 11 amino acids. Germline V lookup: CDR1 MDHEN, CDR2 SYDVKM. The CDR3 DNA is TGTGCCACCTCAGGGGGCTATGGCTACACCTTC. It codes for CATSGGYGYTF.

The CDR3 sequence is CSARDYGGGYGYTF. CDR3 nucleotides: TGCAGTGCTAGAGATTACGGTGGGGGCTATGGCTACACCTTC. The chain couples TRBV20-1 to TRBJ1-2; D possibly corresponds to TRBD1 (5 bases). With 0 bases removed from V and 4 bases from J, the gap between germline ends came to 12 bases. CDR3 length equals 14 residues. Germline CDR1 DFQATT, CDR2 SNEGSKA (reference sequence).